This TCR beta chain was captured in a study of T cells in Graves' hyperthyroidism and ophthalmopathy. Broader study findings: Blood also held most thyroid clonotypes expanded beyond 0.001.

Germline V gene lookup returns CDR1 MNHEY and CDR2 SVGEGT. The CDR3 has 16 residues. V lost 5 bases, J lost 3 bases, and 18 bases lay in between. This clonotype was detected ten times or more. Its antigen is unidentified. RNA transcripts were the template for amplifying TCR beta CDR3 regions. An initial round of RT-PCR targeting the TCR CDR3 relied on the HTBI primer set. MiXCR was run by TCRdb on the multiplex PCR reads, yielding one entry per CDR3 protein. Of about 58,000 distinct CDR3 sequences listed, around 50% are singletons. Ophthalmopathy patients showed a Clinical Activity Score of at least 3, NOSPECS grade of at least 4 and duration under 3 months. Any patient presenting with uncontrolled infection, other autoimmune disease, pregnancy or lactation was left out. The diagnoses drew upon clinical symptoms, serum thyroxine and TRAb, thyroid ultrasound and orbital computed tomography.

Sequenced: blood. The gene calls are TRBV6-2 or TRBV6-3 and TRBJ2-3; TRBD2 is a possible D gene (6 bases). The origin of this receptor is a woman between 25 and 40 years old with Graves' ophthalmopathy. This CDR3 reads CASSLSGENPTDTQYF. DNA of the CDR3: TGTGCCAGCAGTCTATCGGGGGAAAACCCTACAGATACGCAGTATTTT.